Detailed here is one T cell receptor (beta chain). Original processing notes: The assay estimated nucleated cells by amplifying reference gene primers. The method was immunoSEQ multiplex PCR; TCRdb's version includes in-frame clones alone and lacks a portion of them. The V and J calls and clone size were taken over from that table, and D and trimming were inferred from the DNA. Among some 310,000 clones listed, around 90% were seen once. This entry is derived from a study of blood T cell repertoires in COVID-19. The CDR3 has 13 amino acids. Trimming removed 2 bases at V and 6 bases at J, with 10 bases between. Looked up from germline, CDR1 is SGHRS and CDR2 is YFSETQ.

The specimen was peripheral blood. The clonotype was recovered from a man aged 50-60 years with active or convalescent COVID-19. The chain couples TRBV5-1 to TRBJ2-3; tentatively, D is TRBD1 (5 bases). The CDR3 region has the DNA TGCGCCAGCAGCTTAGTACAGGAGGATACGCAGTATTTT. This gives the protein CASSLVQEDTQYF. Complete variable domain (other parts from reference TRBV5-1 and TRBJ2-3): KAGVTQTPRYLIKTRGQQVTLSCSPISGHRSVSWYQQTPGQGLQFLFEYFSETQRNKGNFPGRFSGRQFSNSRSEMNVSTLELGDSALYLCASSLVQEDTQYFGPGTRLTVL.